The 10 T cell receptor beta chains below come from one sample, sequenced in a study of shared clonotypes between healthy human individuals. Generated by immunoSEQ multiplex PCR, the TCRdb table keeps only in-frame clones and is missing some. The sample lists about 2.3 million clones; about 90% were seen once. The sample taken for sequencing was naive CD4+ T cells from PBMCs. Regarding subset: CD45RA+ positively selected. Receptors were obtained from a young man in good health. Some clones in this sample may be carry-over from other donors' samples.

The V gene is TRBV28, the J gene TRBJ1-2, with 8 bases aligning to TRBD1. In germline, CDR1 is MDHEN, CDR2 SYDVKM. V lost 5 bases and J lost 4; bases outside the gene matches: 6. The CDR3 contains 14 residues. The CDR3: CASSPSDRAYGYTF. CDR3 nucleotide sequence: TGTGCCAGCAGTCCTTCGGACAGGGCCTATGGCTACACCTTC.

The V and J genes are TRBV2 and TRBJ1-5, with TRBD1 matching over 10 bases. This CDR3 is built from 14 residues. The V segment lost 4 bases and the J segment 7 bases; nucleotides outside the gene matches: 4. Per germline, CDR1 SNHLY and CDR2 FYNNEI. This CDR3 is CASSGQGALQPQHF. The CDR3 bases are TGTGCCAGCAGTGGACAGGGGGCCCTACAGCCCCAGCATTTT.

This clone was observed a single time. The rearrangement joins TRBV2 to TRBJ2-3; possibly TRBD2 for D (6 bases). The V end lost 9 bases, the J end lost 0 bases, and 16 bases lay between the germline ends. From germline, CDR1 is SNHLY and CDR2 FYNNEI. The CDR3 extends over 15 amino acids. In nucleotides, the CDR3 is TGTGCCAGTGGGGGGAGTCGGGCTAGCACAGATACGCAGTATTTT. It specifies CASGGSRASTDTQYF.

The rearrangement links TRBV5-1 to TRBJ1-5; unclear D gene. Germline-derived CDR1 and CDR2 are SGHRS and YFSETQ. V dropped 0 bases and J dropped 7 bases, with 8 bases sitting between them. This CDR3 region has 13 residues. The CDR3: CASSLDLGQPQHF. In DNA form, the CDR3 reads TGCGCCAGCAGCTTGGATCTGGGGCAGCCCCAGCATTTT.

The genes are TRBV15 and TRBJ2-1; 11 bases align to TRBD2. CDR1 and CDR2 from the germline V gene are LNHNV and YYDKDF (reference sequence). The V gene end was trimmed by 5 bases and the J gene end by 8 bases; junction bases not matched to a gene: 8. This CDR3 is built from 15 residues. The CDR3: CATSPGLAEGYEQFF. CDR3 nucleotides: TGTGCCACCAGCCCGGGACTAGCGGAGGGGTATGAGCAGTTCTTC.

About this clone itself: The sample contains more than one DNA sequence encoding this CDR3. CDR3 sequence: CASSAGTAYGYTF. DNA of the CDR3: TGTGCCAGCAGCGCCGGGACAGCCTATGGCTACACCTTC. The V call is TRBV9, the J call TRBJ1-2; 7 positions match TRBD1. This CDR3 region has 13 residues. V gave up 3 bases and J gave up 4 bases; unmatched junction bases: 3. Germline assignment: CDR1 SGDLS and CDR2 YYNGEE.

CDR3 residues: CASSQGSISGGRYEQYF. As DNA, the CDR3 is TGCGCCAGCAGCCAAGGAAGCATCAGTGGGGGCAGGTACGAGCAGTACTTC. This chain joins TRBV4-1 and TRBJ2-7; weak D call: TRBD1 (6 bases). V dropped 1 base and J dropped 4 bases, with 20 bases sitting between them. This CDR3 has 17 residues. CDR1 and CDR2 from the germline V gene are MGHRA and YSYEKL.

The chain has TRBV10-3 and TRBJ2-2; D unclear. The V end was cut by 3 bases, the J end by 8 bases, with 25 bases between. CDR3 size: 18 residues. Per the germline V gene, CDR1 is ENHRY and CDR2 is SYGVKD. CDR3 residues: CAISDPRPTQIPSGELFF. CDR3 nucleotide sequence: TGTGCCATCAGTGACCCCCGCCCGACACAGATTCCCAGTGGGGAGCTGTTTTTT.

A single count supports this clone. The J gene is TRBJ2-7, the V gene TRBV28; 8 bases map to TRBD1. J lost 5 bases, V lost 8 bases, and 8 bases had no gene match. There are 13 residues in the CDR3. Germline assignment: CDR1 MDHEN and CDR2 SYDVKM. In nucleotides, the CDR3 is TGTGCCAGCCTGGGGGACAGGTTGAACGAGCAGTACTTC. Its translation: CASLGDRLNEQYF.

The chain employs TRBV9 and TRBJ1-2; D remains unclear. V gave up 5 bases and J gave up 4 bases, with 9 bases separating them. Germline CDR1 is SGDLS and CDR2 is YYNGEE. The CDR3 is made up of 12 amino acids. For the CDR3, the DNA is TGTGCCAGCAGTCGAATTGGCTATGGCTACACCTTC. Translation gives CASSRIGYGYTF.